This T cell receptor beta chain emerged from a study of neoadjuvant anti-PD-1 for oral cavity cancer. The wider study: Around day 43, patients without progression received a fourth nivolumab dose before surgery.

Generated by immunoSEQ multiplex PCR, the TCRdb table keeps only in-frame clones and is missing some. The sample shows some 14,000 clones, under 80% of them seen only once. Deletions cut 6 bases from V and 2 bases from J, with 14 bases between. CDR3 length: 14 amino acids. Germline CDR1 is SGDLS and CDR2 is YYNGEE. Documented time point: after neoadjuvant nivolumab, at surgical resection. Blood cells were analyzed directly, without culture or expansion. The sample was PBMCs, taken after nivolumab (anti-PD-1) treatment. The genes are TRBV9 and TRBJ1-1; D remains ambiguous. The TCR was taken from a person between 40 and 79 years old with oral cavity squamous cell carcinoma. The CDR3 DNA sequence: TGTGCCAGCACCAAATGGGCTGACAACACTGAAGCTTTCTTT. Encoded protein: CASTKWADNTEAFF.